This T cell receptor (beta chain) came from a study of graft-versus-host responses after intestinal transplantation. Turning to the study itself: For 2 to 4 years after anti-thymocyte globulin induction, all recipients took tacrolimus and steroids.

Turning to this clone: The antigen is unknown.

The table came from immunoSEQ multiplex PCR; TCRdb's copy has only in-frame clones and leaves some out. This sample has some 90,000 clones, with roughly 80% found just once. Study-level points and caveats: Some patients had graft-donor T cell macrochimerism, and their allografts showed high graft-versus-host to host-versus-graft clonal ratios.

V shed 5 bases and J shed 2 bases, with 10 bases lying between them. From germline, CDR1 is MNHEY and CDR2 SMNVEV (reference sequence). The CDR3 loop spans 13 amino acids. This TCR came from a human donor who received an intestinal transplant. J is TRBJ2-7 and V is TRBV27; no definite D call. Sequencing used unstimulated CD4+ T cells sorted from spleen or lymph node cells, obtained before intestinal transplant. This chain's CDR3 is CASSPNPTYEQYF. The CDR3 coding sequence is TGTGCCAGCAGTCCTAACCCGACCTACGAGCAGTACTTC.